The clone carrying this TCR beta chain was seen just once. Its target is unknown. Germline CDR1 SGHDT, CDR2 YYEEEE. Trimming cost V 4 bases and J 5 bases; bases outside gene matches: 15. This CDR3 spans 16 amino acids. Amplification used 60 Vbeta primers and 13 Jbeta primers. The method was immunoSEQ multiplex PCR; TCRdb's version includes in-frame clones alone and lacks a portion of them. Here the sample spans approximately 130,000 clones, 82% being singletons. This specimen comes from a study of cytomegalovirus exposure and HLA in healthy donors. Study outcomes and limitations: It was in a later analysis that TCR association rates were seen to vary by HLA locus, highest for DRB1 and lowest for HLA-C.

The receptor's source is a woman aged 50 to 65 in good health and CMV-seropositive. The specimen was PBMCs. This chain connects TRBV5-6 to TRBJ2-7, with 7 bases matching TRBD2. The CDR3 nucleotides are TGTGCCAGCAGCCGGGGGGACGGAAGACAATACGACGAGCAGTACTTC. This gives the protein CASSRGDGRQYDEQYF. The full variable domain, completed using reference TRBV5-6 and TRBJ2-7, is DAGVTQSPTHLIKTRGQQVTLRCSPKSGHDTVSWYQQALGQGPQFIFQYYEEEERQRGNFPDRFSGHQFPNYSSELNVNALLLGDSALYLCASSRGDGRQYDEQYFGPGTRLTVT.